This passage covers 8 T cell receptor beta chains from one sample sequenced in a study of blood T cell repertoires in COVID-19. Sequenced by immunoSEQ multiplex PCR; TCRdb stores in-frame clones only, minus some. The sample lists some 66,000 clones, roughly 82% seen once, with just over 6.5% in the top ten. Sequenced input: peripheral blood. The receptors shown here come from a man aged 60 to 69 with acute or convalescent COVID-19.

The genes are TRBV3-1 (or the pseudogene TRBV3-2) and TRBJ1-3; no reliable D call. Trimming took 4 bases from V and 6 from J, leaving 7 bases between them. Per the germline V gene, CDR1 is LGHDT and CDR2 is YNNKEL (reference sequence). CDR3 length: 12 residues. The CDR3: CASSPTENTIYF. In DNA, the CDR3 is TGTGCCAGCAGCCCTACAGAAAACACCATATATTTT.

The chain has TRBV7-2 and TRBJ1-2; TRBD1 matches at 7 bases. The germline CDR1 and CDR2 sequences are SGHTA and FQGNSA. This CDR3 contains 14 residues. Trimming cost V 3 bases and J 6 bases; bases outside gene matches: 7. The chain's CDR3 is CASSFRGRGDGYTF. CDR3 nucleotide sequence: TGTGCCAGCAGCTTTAGGGGGCGCGGAGATGGCTACACCTTC. Full variable domain (outside the CDR3, taken from reference TRBV7-2 and TRBJ1-2): GAGVSQSPSNKVTEKGKDVELRCDPISGHTALYWYRQSLGQGLEFLIYFQGNSAPDKSGLPSDRFSAERTGGSVSTLTIQRTQQEDSAVYLCASSFRGRGDGYTFGSGTRLTVV.

The chain uses TRBV2 and TRBJ2-1; 15 bases align to TRBD2. Germline CDR1 reads SNHLY; CDR2 reads FYNNEI. V lost 10 bases, J lost 10 bases, and 8 bases stayed unmatched. The CDR3 consists of 14 residues. This chain's CDR3 is CATRTSGGAGEQFF. The DNA for the CDR3 is TGTGCCACCCGGACTAGCGGGGGGGCTGGGGAGCAGTTCTTC. The full variable domain, rest sourced from reference TRBV2 and TRBJ2-1, is EPEVTQTPSHQVTQMGQEVILRCVPISNHLYFYWYRQILGQKVEFLVSFYNNEISEKSEIFDDQFSVERPDGSNFTLKIRSTKLEDSAMYFCATRTSGGAGEQFFGPGTRLTVL.

The gene calls are TRBV6-5 and TRBJ2-7; D might be TRBD1 (5 bases). Per germline, CDR1 MNHEY and CDR2 SVGAGI. V lost 2 bases and J lost 10, with 9 bases in between. The CDR3 covers 11 residues. CDR3 nucleotides: TGTGCCAGCAGTTACCAGGGTCGACAGTACGTC. Its protein product is CASSYQGRQYV.

The chain carries TRBV10-3 and TRBJ1-6; 8 nucleotides agree with TRBD1. The CDR3 consists of 14 residues. The ends lost 6 bases at V and 10 bases at J; junction bases unmatched: 8. Germline CDR1 ENHRY, CDR2 SYGVKD. In DNA, the CDR3 is TGTGCCATCAGCACGGACAGGGCCGGCTCACCCCTCCACTTT. This codes for CAISTDRAGSPLHF.

V and J are TRBV6-5 and TRBJ2-7; tentatively, D is TRBD2 (5 bases). The CDR3 extends over 13 amino acids. V lost 6 bases to trimming and J lost 2 bases, with 11 bases between them. Germline CDR1 reads MNHEY; CDR2 reads SVGAGI. CDR3 sequence: CASRGTGAYEQYF. The CDR3 bases are TGTGCCAGCAGGGGAACCGGGGCCTACGAGCAGTACTTC.

The rearrangement links TRBV3-1 (or the pseudogene TRBV3-2) to TRBJ1-2; the D is unclear. The CDR3 totals 14 residues. CDR1 is LGHDT, CDR2 YNNKEL, per germline (reference sequence). The V and J ends lost 3 bases and 4 bases respectively, with 12 bases between them. CDR3 nucleotides: TGTGCCAGCAGCCAGAGGCGGGGTAGCTATGGCTACACCTTC. Protein sequence: CASSQRRGSYGYTF.

As DNA, the CDR3 is TGTGCCAGCAGTTCACAACCGAACACTGAAGCTTTCTTT. Translation: CASSSQPNTEAFF. The rearrangement links TRBV6-2 or TRBV6-3 to TRBJ1-1; D is undetermined. The CDR3 contains 13 residues. CDR1 and CDR2 (germline): MNHEY, SVGEGT. The V end lost 4 bases, the J end lost 1 base, and 7 bases lay between the germline ends.